This T cell receptor (beta chain) is from a study of cytomegalovirus exposure and HLA in healthy donors. It was with 60 Vbeta and 13 Jbeta primers that the PCR ran. Sequencing was performed with immunoSEQ multiplex PCR; in TCRdb, only in-frame clones are kept and a portion is missing. The sample is made up of over 40,000 clones, and the top ten hold over 2% of it. Trimming took 6 bases from V and 5 from J, leaving 7 bases between them. The CDR3 length is 11 residues. Germline lookup yields CDR1 SQVTM and CDR2 ANQGSEA. The sample comprised PBMCs. This chain connects TRBV29-1 to TRBJ2-2, with D perhaps matching TRBD2 (6 bases). This sequence originates from a woman aged 40 to 50 in good health and CMV-seronegative. This chain's CDR3 is CSVGGTGELFF. CDR3 coding DNA: TGCAGCGTCGGGGGAACCGGGGAGCTGTTTTTT.